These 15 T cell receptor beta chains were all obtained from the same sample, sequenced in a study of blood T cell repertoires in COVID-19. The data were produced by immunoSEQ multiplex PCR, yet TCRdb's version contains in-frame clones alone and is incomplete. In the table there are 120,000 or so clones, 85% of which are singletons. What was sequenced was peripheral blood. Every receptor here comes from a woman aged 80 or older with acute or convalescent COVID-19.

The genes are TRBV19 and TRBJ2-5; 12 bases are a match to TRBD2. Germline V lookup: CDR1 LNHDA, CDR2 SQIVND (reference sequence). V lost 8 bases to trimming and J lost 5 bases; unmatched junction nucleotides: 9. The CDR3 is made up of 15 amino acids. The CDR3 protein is CASGALGTSGETQYF. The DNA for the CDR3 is TGTGCCAGTGGCGCCCTCGGGACTAGCGGGGAGACCCAGTACTTC.

Written as DNA, the CDR3 is TGCGCCAGCAGCCAACACGGGGTTGCAGAGACCCAGTACTTC. This encodes CASSQHGVAETQYF. The J gene is TRBJ2-5, the V gene TRBV4-3, with D possibly TRBD2 on 5 matching bases. Deletions cut 2 bases from V and 4 bases from J, with 11 bases between. Per the germline V gene, CDR1 is LGHNA and CDR2 is YSLEER. CDR3 length: 14 residues.

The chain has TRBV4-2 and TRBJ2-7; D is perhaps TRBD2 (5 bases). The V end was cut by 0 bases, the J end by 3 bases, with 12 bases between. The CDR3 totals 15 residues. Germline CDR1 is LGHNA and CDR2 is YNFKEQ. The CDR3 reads CASSQDFSDYYEQYF. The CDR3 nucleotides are TGTGCCAGCAGCCAAGATTTCAGCGACTACTACGAGCAGTACTTC.

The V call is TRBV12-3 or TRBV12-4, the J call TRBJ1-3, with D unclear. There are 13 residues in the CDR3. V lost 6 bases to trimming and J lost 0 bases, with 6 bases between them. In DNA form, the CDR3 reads TGTGCCAGCAGCCGTAACTCTGGAAACACCATATATTTT. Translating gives CASSRNSGNTIYF.

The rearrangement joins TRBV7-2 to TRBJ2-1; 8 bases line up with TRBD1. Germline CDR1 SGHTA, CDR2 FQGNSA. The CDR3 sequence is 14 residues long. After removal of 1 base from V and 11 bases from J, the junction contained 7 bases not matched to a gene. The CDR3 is CASSLGQGAPKQFF. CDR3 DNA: TGTGCCAGCAGCTTAGGGCAGGGGGCACCTAAGCAGTTCTTC.

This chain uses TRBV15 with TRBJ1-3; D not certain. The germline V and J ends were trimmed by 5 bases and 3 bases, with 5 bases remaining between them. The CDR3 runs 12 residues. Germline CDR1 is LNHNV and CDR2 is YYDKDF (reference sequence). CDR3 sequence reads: CATSEGGNTIYF. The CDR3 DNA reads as TGTGCCACCAGCGAGGGTGGAAACACCATATATTTT. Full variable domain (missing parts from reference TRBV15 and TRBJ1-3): DAMVIQNPRYQVTQFGKPVTLSCSQTLNHNVMYWYQQKSSQAPKLLFHYYDKDFNNEADTPDNFQSRRPNTSFCFLDIRSPGLGDTAMYLCATSEGGNTIYFGEGSWLTVV.

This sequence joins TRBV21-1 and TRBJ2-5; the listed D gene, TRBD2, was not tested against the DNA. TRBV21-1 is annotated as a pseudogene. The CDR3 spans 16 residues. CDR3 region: CASSKAGGNFQETQYF. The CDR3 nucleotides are TGTGCCAGCAGCAAAGCCGGCGGCAATTTCCAAGAGACCCAGTACTTC.

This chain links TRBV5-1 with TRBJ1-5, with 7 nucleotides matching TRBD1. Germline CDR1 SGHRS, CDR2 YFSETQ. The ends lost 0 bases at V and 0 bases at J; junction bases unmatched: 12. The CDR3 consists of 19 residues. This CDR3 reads CASSLGPGQSTVSNQPQHF. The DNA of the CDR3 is TGCGCCAGCAGCTTGGGACCGGGACAGTCCACCGTTAGCAATCAGCCCCAGCATTTT.

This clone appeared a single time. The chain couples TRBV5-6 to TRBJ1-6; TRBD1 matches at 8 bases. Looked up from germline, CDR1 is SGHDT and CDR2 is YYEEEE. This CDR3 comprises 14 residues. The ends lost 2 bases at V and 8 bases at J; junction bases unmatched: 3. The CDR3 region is CASSFGRGHSPLHF. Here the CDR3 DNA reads TGTGCCAGCAGCTTTGGCAGGGGGCATTCACCCCTCCACTTT.

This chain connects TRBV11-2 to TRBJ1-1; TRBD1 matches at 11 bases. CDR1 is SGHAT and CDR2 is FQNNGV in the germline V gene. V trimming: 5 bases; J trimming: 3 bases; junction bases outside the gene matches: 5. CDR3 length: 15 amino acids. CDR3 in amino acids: CASSPRDRGYTEAFF. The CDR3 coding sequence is TGTGCCAGCAGCCCTCGGGACAGGGGGTACACTGAAGCTTTCTTT.

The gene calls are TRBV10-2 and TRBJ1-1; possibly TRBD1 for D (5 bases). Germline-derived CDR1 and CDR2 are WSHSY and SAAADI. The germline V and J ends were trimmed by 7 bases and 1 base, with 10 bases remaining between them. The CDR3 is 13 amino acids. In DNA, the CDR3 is TGCGCCAGCATTCAGCAGGGGAACACTGAAGCTTTCTTT. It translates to CASIQQGNTEAFF.

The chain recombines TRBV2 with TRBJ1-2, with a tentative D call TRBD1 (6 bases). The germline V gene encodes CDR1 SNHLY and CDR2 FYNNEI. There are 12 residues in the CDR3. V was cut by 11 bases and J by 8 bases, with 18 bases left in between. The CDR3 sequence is CAAGDIQRGYTF. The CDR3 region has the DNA TGTGCCGCTGGGGACATCCAAAGGGGCTACACCTTC.

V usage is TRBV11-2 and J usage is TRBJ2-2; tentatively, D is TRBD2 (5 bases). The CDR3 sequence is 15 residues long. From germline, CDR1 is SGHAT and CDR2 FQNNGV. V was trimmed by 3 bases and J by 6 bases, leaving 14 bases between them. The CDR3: CASSLEVFGAGELFF. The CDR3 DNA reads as TGTGCCAGCAGCTTGGAGGTTTTTGGAGCCGGGGAGCTGTTTTTT.

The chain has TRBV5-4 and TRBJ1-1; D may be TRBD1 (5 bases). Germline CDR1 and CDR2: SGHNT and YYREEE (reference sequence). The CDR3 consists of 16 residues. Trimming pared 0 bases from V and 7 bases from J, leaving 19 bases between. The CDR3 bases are TGTGCCAGCAGCTTGGAGGGGCTGGCGGGGGTGAGTGAAGCTTTCTTT. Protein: CASSLEGLAGVSEAFF.

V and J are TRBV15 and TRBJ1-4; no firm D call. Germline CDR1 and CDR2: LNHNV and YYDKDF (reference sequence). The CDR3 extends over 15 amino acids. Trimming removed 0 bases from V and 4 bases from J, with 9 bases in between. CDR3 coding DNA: TGTGCCACCAGCAGAGAGAGGGCAGTTAATGAAAAACTGTTTTTT. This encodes CATSRERAVNEKLFF. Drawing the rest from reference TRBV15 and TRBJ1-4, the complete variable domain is DAMVIQNPRYQVTQFGKPVTLSCSQTLNHNVMYWYQQKSSQAPKLLFHYYDKDFNNEADTPDNFQSRRPNTSFCFLDIRSPGLGDTAMYLCATSRERAVNEKLFFGSGTQLSVL.